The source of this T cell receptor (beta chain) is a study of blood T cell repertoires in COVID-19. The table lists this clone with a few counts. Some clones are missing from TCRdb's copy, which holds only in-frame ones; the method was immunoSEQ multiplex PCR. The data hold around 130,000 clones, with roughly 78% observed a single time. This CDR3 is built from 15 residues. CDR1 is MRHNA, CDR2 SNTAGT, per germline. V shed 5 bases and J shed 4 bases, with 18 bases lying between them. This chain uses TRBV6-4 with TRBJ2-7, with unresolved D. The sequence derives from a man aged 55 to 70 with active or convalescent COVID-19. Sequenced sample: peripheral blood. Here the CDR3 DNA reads TGTGCCAGCAGTTACGGGTCTCAGAATTCTTACGAGCAGTACTTC. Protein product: CASSYGSQNSYEQYF.